This T cell receptor beta chain was captured by sequencing in a study of blood T cell repertoires in COVID-19. Study-wide context: T cells, B-cell-depleted T cells, or PBMCs supplied cDNA or gDNA.

Germline V lookup: CDR1 MGHRA, CDR2 YSYEKL. This CDR3 has 15 amino acids. Between the trimmed V and J ends, which lost 0 bases and 4 bases, there was a span of 12 bases. Seattle researchers signed up patients amid active infection and tracked them longitudinally. In the study's own analysis: Amplification of reference gene primers provided the estimated nucleated cell counts. Libraries were prepared by immunoSEQ multiplex PCR; TCRdb keeps only in-frame clonotypes and omits some of them. For V, J and clone size, that table is used; D and trimming come from the DNA. The sample records roughly 500,000 clones, roughly 89% being singletons.

What was sequenced was peripheral blood. The rearrangement uses TRBV4-1 and TRBJ1-2, with a weak D call TRBD1 (5 bases). The clonotype comes from a man aged 18 to 29 with COVID-19, enrolled during active disease. CDR3 amino acids: CASSQDQGVSYGYTF. Written as DNA, the CDR3 is TGCGCCAGCAGCCAAGACCAAGGGGTTTCCTATGGCTACACCTTC.